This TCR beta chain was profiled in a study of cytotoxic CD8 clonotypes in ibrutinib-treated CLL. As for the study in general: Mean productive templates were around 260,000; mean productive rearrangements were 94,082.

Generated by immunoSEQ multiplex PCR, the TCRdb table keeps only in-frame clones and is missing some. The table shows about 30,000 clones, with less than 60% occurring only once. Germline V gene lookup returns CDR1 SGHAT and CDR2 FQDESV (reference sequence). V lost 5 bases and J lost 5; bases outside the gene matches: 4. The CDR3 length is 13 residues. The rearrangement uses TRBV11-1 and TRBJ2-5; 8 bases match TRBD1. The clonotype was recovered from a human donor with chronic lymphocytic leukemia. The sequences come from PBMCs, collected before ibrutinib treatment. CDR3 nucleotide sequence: TGTGCCAGCAGCGACAGGGGTCGGGAGACCCAGTACTTC. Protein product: CASSDRGRETQYF.